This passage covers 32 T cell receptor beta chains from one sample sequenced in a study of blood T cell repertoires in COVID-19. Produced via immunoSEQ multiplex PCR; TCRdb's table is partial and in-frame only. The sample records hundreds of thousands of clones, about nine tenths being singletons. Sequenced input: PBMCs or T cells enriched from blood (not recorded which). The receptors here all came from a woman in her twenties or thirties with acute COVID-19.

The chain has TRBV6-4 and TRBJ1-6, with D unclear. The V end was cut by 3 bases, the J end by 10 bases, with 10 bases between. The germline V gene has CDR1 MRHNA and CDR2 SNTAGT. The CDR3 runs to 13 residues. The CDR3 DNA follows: TGTGCCAGCAGTGAAGCCCCCGGGTCACCCCTCCACTTT. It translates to CASSEAPGSPLHF.

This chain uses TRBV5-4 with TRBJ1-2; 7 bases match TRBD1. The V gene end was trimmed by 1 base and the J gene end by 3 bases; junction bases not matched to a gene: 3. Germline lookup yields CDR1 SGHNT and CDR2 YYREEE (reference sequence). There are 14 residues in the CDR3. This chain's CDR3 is CASSLKGADYGYTF. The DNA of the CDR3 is TGTGCCAGCAGCTTGAAGGGGGCAGACTATGGCTACACCTTC. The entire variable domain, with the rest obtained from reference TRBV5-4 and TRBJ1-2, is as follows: ETGVTQSPTHLIKTRGQQVTLRCSSQSGHNTVSWYQQALGQGPQFIFQYYREEENGRGNFPPRFSGLQFPNYSSELNVNALELDDSALYLCASSLKGADYGYTFGSGTRLTVV.

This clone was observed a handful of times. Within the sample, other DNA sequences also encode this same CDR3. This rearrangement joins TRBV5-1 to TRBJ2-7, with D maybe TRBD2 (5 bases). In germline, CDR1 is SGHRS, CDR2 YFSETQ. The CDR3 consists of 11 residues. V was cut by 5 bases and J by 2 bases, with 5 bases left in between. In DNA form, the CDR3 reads TGCGCCAGCAGTAGCGCCTACGAGCAGTACTTC. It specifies CASSSAYEQYF.

For the CDR3, the DNA is TGTGCCAGCAGCCGCGGGACAGGGGGAAAACTGTTTTTT. It yields the protein CASSRGTGGKLFF. The rearrangement joins TRBV7-8 to TRBJ1-4; 11 bases agree with TRBD1. The CDR3 has 13 residues. Germline assignment: CDR1 SGHVS and CDR2 FQNEAQ. Trimming cost V 5 bases and J 10 bases; bases outside gene matches: 3.

CDR3 in amino acids: CASSLVSGGRETQYF. The CDR3 region has the DNA TGTGCCAGCAGCTTAGTTAGTGGAGGGCGGGAGACCCAGTACTTC. The chain combines TRBV7-2 with TRBJ2-5; D may be TRBD2 (6 bases). Deletions cut 1 base from V and 5 bases from J, with 14 bases between. The CDR3 sequence is 15 residues long. CDR1 and CDR2 from the germline V gene are SGHTA and FQGNSA.

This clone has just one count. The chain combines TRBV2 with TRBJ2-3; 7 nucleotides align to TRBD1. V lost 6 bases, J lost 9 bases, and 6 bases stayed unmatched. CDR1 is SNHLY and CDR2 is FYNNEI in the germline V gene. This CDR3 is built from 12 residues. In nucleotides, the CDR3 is TGTGCCAGCAGGTCCGACAGGGTCACGCAGTATTTT. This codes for CASRSDRVTQYF.

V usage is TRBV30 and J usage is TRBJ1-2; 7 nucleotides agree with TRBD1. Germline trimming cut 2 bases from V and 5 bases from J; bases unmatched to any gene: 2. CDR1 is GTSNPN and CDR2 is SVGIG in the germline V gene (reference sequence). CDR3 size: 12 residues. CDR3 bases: TGTGCCTGGAGTACAGGGGATTATGGCTACACCTTC. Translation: CAWSTGDYGYTF.

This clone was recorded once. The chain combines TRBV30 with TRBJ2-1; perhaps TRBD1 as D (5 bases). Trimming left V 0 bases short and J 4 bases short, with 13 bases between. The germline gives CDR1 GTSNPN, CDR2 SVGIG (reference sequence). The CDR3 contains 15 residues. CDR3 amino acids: CAWSVRQGLYNEQFF. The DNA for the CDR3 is TGTGCCTGGAGTGTCCGTCAGGGATTATACAATGAGCAGTTCTTC.

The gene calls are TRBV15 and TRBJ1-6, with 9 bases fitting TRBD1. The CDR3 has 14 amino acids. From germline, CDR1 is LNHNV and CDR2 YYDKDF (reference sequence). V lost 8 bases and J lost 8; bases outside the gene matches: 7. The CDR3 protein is CATALGQGDSPLHF. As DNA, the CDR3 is TGTGCCACCGCTCTGGGACAGGGAGATTCACCCCTCCACTTT.

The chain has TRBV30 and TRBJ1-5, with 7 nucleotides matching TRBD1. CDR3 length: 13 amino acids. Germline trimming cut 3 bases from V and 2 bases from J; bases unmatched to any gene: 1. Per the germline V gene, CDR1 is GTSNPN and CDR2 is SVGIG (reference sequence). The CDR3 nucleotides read TGTGCCTGGAGAGGACAGGGCAATCAGCCCCAGCATTTT. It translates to CAWRGQGNQPQHF.

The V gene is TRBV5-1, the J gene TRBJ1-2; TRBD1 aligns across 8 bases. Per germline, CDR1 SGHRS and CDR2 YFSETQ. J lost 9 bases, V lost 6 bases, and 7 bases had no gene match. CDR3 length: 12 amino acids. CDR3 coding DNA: TGCGCCAGCAAGGGACAGGCGCCCCGCTACACCTTC. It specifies CASKGQAPRYTF.

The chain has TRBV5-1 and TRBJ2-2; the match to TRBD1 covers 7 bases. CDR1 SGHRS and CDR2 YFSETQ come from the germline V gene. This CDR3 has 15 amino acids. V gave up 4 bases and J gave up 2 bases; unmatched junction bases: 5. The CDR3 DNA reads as TGCGCCAGCAGCCCCGACAGGGTCAACACCGGGGAGCTGTTTTTT. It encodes CASSPDRVNTGELFF.

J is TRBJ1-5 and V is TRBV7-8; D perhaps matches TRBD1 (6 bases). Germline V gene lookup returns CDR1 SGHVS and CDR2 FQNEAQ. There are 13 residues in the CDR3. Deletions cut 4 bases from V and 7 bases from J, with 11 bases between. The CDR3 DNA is TGTGCCAGCAGCTATAGACAGGACCAGCCCCAGCATTTT. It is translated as CASSYRQDQPQHF.

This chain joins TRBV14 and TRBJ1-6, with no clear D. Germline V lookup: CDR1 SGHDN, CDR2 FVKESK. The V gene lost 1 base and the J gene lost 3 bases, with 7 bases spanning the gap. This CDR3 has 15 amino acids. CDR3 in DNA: TGTGCCAGCAGCCAAGCTCAGATCTATAATTCACCCCTCCACTTT. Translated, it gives CASSQAQIYNSPLHF.

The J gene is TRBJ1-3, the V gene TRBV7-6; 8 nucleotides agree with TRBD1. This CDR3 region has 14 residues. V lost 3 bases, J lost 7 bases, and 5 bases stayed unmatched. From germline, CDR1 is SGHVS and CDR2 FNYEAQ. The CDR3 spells CASSFGQGQNTIYF. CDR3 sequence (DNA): TGTGCCAGCAGCTTTGGACAGGGCCAGAACACCATATATTTT.

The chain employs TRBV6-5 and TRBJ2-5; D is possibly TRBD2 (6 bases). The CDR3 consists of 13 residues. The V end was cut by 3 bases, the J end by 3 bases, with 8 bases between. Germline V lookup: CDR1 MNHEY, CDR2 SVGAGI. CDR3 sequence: CASSYWGEETQYF. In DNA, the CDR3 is TGTGCCAGCAGTTATTGGGGGGAAGAGACCCAGTACTTC.

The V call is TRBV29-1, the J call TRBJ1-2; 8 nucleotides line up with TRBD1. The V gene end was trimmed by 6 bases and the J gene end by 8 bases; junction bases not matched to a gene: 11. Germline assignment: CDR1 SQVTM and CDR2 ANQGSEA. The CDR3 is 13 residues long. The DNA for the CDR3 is TGCAGCGTCCCCGAGCAGGGGGCAGGGGGCTACACCTTC. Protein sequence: CSVPEQGAGGYTF.

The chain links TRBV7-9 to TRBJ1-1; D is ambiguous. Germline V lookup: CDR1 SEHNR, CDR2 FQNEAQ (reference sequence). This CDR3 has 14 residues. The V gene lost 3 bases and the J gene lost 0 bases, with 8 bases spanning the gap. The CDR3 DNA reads TGTGCCAGCAGCTTTACCAGAATGAACACTGAAGCTTTCTTT. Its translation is CASSFTRMNTEAFF.

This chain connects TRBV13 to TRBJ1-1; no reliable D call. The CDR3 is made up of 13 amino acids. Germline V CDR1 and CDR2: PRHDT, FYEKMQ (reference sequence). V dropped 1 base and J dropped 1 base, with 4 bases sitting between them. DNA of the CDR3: TGTGCCAGCAGCTTAGAGCAGAACACTGAAGCTTTCTTT. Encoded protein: CASSLEQNTEAFF.

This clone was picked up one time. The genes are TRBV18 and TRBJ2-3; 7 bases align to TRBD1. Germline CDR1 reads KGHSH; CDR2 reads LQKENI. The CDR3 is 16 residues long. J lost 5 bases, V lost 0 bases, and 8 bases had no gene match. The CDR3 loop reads CASSPPRTGRGDTQYF. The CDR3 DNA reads TGTGCCAGCTCACCACCCCGGACAGGAAGGGGAGATACGCAGTATTTT.

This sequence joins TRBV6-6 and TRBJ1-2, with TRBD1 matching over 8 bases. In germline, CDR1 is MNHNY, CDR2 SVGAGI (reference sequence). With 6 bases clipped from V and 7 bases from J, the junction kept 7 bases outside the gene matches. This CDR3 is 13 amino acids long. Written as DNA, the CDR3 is TGTGCCAGCAGCCCCCCAGGGGGCCTTGGCTACACCTTC. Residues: CASSPPGGLGYTF.

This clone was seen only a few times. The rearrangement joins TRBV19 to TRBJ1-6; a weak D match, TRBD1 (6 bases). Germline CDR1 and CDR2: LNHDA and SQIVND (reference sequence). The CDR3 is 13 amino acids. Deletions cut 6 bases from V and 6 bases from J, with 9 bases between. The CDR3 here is CASRGGGNSPLHF. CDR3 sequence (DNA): TGTGCCAGTAGAGGGGGTGGTAATTCACCCCTCCACTTT.

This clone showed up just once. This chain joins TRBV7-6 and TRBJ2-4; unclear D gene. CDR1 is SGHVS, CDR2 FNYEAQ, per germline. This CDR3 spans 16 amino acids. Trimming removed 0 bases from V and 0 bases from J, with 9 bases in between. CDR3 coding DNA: TGTGCCAGCAGCTTAGCCGTGGCTCTAGCCAAAAACATTCAGTACTTC. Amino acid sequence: CASSLAVALAKNIQYF.

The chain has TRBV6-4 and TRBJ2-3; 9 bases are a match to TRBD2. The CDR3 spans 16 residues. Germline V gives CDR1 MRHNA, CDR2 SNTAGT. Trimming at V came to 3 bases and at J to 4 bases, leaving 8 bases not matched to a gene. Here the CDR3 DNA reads TGTGCCAGCAGTGAAGGGGACGGCGGGGGGGCAGATACGCAGTATTTT. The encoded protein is CASSEGDGGGADTQYF.

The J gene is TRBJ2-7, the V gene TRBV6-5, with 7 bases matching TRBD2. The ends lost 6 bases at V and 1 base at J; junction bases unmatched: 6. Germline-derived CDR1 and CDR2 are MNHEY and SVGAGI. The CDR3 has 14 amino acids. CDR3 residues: CASRSHGGSYEQYF. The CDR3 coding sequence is TGTGCCAGCAGGAGCCACGGGGGGTCCTACGAGCAGTACTTC.

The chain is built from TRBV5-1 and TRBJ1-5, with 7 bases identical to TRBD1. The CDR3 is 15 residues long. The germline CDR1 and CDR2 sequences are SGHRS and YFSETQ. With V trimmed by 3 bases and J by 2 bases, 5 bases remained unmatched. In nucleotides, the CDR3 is TGCGCCAGCAGCTCCACAGGGGATGGCAATCAGCCCCAGCATTTT. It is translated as CASSSTGDGNQPQHF.

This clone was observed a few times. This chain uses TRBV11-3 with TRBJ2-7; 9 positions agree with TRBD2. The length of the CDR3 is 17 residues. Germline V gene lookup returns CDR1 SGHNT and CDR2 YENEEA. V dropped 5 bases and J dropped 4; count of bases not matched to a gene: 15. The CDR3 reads CASSPHGDSGGAYEQYF. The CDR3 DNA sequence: TGTGCCAGCAGCCCCCATGGTGATAGCGGGGGTGCGTACGAGCAGTACTTC.

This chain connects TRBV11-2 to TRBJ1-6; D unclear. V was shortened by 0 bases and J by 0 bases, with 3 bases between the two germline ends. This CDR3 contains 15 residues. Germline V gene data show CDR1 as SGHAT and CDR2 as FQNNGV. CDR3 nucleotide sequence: TGTGCCAGCAGCTTAGACAGCTCCTATAATTCACCCCTCCACTTT. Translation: CASSLDSSYNSPLHF.

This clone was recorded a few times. The CDR3 sequence is CASSFVTEAFF. The DNA for the CDR3 is TGTGCCAGCAGCTTCGTCACTGAAGCTTTCTTT. The genes are TRBV7-8 and TRBJ1-1; D gene uncertain. Germline values: CDR1 SGHVS, CDR2 FQNEAQ. There are 11 residues in the CDR3. The V end lost 3 bases, the J end lost 4 bases, and 3 bases lay between the germline ends.

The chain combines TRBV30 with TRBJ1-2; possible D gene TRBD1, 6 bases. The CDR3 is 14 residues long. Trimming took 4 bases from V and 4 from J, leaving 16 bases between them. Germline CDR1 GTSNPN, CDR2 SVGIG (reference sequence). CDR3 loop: CAWTGQRGGYGYTF. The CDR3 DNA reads TGTGCCTGGACTGGACAGCGCGGGGGCTATGGCTACACCTTC.

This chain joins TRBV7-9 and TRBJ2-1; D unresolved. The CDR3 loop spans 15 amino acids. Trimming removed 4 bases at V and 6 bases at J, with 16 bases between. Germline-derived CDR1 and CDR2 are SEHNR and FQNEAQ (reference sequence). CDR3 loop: CASSSLRGNRNEQFF. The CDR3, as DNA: TGTGCCAGCAGCTCCCTCCGCGGAAACCGCAATGAGCAGTTCTTC.

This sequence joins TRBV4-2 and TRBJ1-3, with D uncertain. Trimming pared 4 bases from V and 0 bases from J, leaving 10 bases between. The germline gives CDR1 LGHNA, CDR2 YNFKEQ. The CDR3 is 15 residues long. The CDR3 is CASSRGDTSGNTIYF. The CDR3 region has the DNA TGTGCCAGCAGCCGCGGTGATACCTCTGGAAACACCATATATTTT.